This T cell receptor beta chain was documented in a study of tumor and adjacent non-tumor tissue in lung cancer. Whole-study findings and limits: TCR diversity was significantly greater in tumor than normal lung tissue.

Concerning this clonotype: Its antigen is as yet unknown. Compared with germline, one end of the junction differs, possibly owing to a read error.

No cell sorting was done before RNA was extracted from the tissue. Distant lung tissue was collected more than 3 cm away from the tumor edge. A modified ARM-PCR protocol with three rounds of nested PCR amplified TCRbeta. Via MiXCR, TCRdb re-called the multiplex PCR reads, giving one row per CDR3 protein. In the table there are 85,000 or so distinct CDR3 sequences, more than 75% of which are singletons. Germline-derived CDR1 and CDR2 are MNHNY and SVGAGI (reference sequence). CDR3 length: 15 amino acids. The specimen sequenced was distant non-tumor lung tissue. The TCR comes from a woman between 50 and 59 years old with non-small cell lung cancer. This chain uses TRBV6-6 with TRBJ2-3, with a weak D call TRBD2 (5 bases). The CDR3 sequence is CAISYSRTVGDTQYF. CDR3 bases: TGTGCCATCAGTTACTCTCGGACTGTCGGGGATACGCAATATTTT.